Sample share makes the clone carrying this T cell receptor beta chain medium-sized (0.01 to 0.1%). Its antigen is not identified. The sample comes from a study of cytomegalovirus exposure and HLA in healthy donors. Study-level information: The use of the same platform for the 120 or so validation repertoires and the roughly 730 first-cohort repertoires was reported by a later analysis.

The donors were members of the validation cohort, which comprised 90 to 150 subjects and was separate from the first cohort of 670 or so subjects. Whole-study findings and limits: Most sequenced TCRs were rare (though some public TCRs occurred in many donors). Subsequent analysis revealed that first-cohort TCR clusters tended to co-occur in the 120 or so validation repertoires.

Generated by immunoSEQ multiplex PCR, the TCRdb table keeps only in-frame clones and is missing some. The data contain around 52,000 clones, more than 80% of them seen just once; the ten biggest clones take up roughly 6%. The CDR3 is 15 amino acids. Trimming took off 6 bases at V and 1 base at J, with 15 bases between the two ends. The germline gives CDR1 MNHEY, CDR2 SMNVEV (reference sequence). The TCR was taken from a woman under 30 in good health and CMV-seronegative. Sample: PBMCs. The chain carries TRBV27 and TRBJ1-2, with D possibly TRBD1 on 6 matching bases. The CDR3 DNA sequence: TGTGCCAGCAGACCAATCATGGACAGTAACTATGGCTACACCTTC. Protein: CASRPIMDSNYGYTF.